A single sample is the source of the 8 T cell receptor beta chains below, sequenced in a study of regulatory T cells in long-lasting Graves disease. Time point: newly diagnosed GD, antithyroid drugs for less than 3 months. After RNA was extracted from PBMCs, the TCR library was made from it. Arm-PCR with iRepertoire HTBI primers amplified the CDR3 regions for these TCR beta libraries. TCRdb fed the multiplex PCR reads into MiXCR, producing one record per CDR3 protein. This table has more than 400,000 distinct CDR3 sequences, 16% appearing once. The same data also went into a second study, on T cells in Graves' hyperthyroidism and ophthalmopathy.

Sample: peripheral blood mononuclear cells (PBMCs), taken at new diagnosis, from a patient treated with antithyroid drugs. The receptors come from a woman aged 30 to 39 with Graves disease.

The chain couples TRBV19 to TRBJ2-5; tentatively, D is TRBD2 (6 bases). The CDR3 runs to 13 residues. Deletions cut 8 bases from V and 3 bases from J, with 13 bases between. Germline CDR1 and CDR2: LNHDA and SQIVND (reference sequence). In nucleotides, the CDR3 is TGTGCCAGTTCCCGGGAGTTGGAAGAGACCCAGTACTTC. It encodes CASSRELEETQYF. Together with reference TRBV19 and TRBJ2-5, the CDR3 gives the full variable domain: DGGITQSPKYLFRKEGQNVTLSCEQNLNHDAMYWYRQDPGQGLRLIYYSQIVNDFQKGDIAEGYSVSREKKESFPLTVTSAQKNPTAFYLCASSRELEETQYFGPGTRLLVL.

Regarding this clonotype: This likely came from a read error, as a far larger clone is one base away. This chain joins TRBV11-2 and TRBJ2-5; weak D call: TRBD2 (5 bases). V dropped 1 base and J dropped 11 bases, with 23 bases sitting between them. The CDR3 extends over 16 amino acids. Germline loops: CDR1 SGHAT, CDR2 FQNNGV. CDR3 loop: CASSLGPSPSLNEQYF. For the CDR3, the DNA is TGTGCCAGCAGCTTAGGCCCTAGCCCTTCATTGAATGAGCAGTACTTC.

Many counts were recorded for this clonotype. The rearrangement joins TRBV10-2 to TRBJ2-1, with no clear D. CDR1 and CDR2 (germline): WSHSY, SAAADI. The V gene lost 11 bases and the J gene lost 0 bases, with 14 bases spanning the gap. This CDR3 is built from 14 residues. CDR3 loop: CASRVLNSYNEQFF. The DNA of the CDR3 is TGCGCCTCCCGCGTCCTGAACTCCTACAATGAGCAGTTCTTC.

This clonotype was detected ten times or more. The chain employs TRBV7-3 and TRBJ2-1, with D possibly TRBD2 on 5 matching bases. The germline gives CDR1 SGHTA, CDR2 FQGTGA. The CDR3 contains 17 residues. V was shortened by 5 bases and J by 1 base, with 18 bases between the two germline ends. CDR3 loop: CASSPWGAPGSYNEQFF. The CDR3 nucleotides are TGTGCCAGCAGCCCTTGGGGAGCGCCGGGGTCCTACAATGAGCAGTTCTTC.

V gene TRBV4-1 combines with J gene TRBJ2-3; TRBD1 is a possible D gene (6 bases). Trimming left V 6 bases short and J 3 bases short, with 19 bases between. This CDR3 region has 16 residues. The germline V gene encodes CDR1 MGHRA and CDR2 YSYEKL. The CDR3 DNA reads as TGCGCCAGCAGTCGGAACTGGGGGCTGGGAACAGATACGCAGTATTTT. This codes for CASSRNWGLGTDTQYF.

This clonotype was counted ten times or more. The J gene is TRBJ2-5, the V gene TRBV29-1; D remains unclear. The germline CDR1 and CDR2 sequences are SQVTM and ANQGSEA. The CDR3 sequence is 13 residues long. V gave up 1 base and J gave up 4 bases, with 10 bases separating them. The CDR3: CSVEASRAETQYF. As DNA, the CDR3 is TGCAGCGTTGAAGCTTCACGGGCAGAGACCCAGTACTTC.

The chain uses TRBV5-1 and TRBJ2-1; a weak D match, TRBD2 (6 bases). Germline V gives CDR1 SGHRS, CDR2 YFSETQ. The CDR3 runs 16 residues. Trimming shortened V by 5 bases and J by 0 bases, and 15 bases separated the two germline ends. This chain's CDR3 is CASSRRGTNSYNEQFF. The DNA of the CDR3 is TGCGCCAGCAGTCGGCGGGGCACAAACTCCTACAATGAGCAGTTCTTC.

There are many counts of this clonotype. V is TRBV28 and J is TRBJ1-2, with 8 bases aligning to TRBD1. Per the germline V gene, CDR1 is MDHEN and CDR2 is SYDVKM. The junction had 6 bases not matched to a gene; V was cut back by 3 bases and J by 6 bases. The CDR3 loop spans 14 amino acids. The CDR3 DNA reads TGTGCCAGCAGTTTGATCGCAGGGGGCAATGGCTACACCTTC. Encoded protein: CASSLIAGGNGYTF.